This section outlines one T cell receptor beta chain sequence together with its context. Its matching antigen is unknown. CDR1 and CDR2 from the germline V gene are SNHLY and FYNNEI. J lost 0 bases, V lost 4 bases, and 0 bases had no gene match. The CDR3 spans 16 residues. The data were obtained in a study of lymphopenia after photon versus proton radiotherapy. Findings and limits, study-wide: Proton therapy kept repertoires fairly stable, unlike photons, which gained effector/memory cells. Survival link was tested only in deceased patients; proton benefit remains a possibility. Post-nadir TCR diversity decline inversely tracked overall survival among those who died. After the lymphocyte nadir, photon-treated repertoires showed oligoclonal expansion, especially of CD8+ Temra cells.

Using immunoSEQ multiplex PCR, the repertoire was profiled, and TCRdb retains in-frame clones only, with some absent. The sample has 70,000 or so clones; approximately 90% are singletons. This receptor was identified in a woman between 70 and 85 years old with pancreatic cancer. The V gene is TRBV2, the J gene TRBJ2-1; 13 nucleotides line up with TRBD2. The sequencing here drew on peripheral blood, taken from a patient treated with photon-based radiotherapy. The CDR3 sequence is CASSGLAGGSYNEQFF. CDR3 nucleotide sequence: TGTGCCAGCAGTGGACTAGCGGGAGGCTCCTACAATGAGCAGTTCTTC.